The T cell receptor (beta chain) under discussion was sequenced for a study of metastatic and nonmetastatic thyroid tumors. General study results and limits: Significantly greater TCR beta diversity was reportedly found in malignant thyroid tumors than in benign nodules (in blood and tumor).

The entire patient cohort was treatment-naive prior to thyroid surgery. V lost 5 bases to trimming and J lost 2 bases, with 13 bases between them. This CDR3 has 13 residues. The germline CDR1 and CDR2 sequences are DFQATT and SNEGSKA (reference sequence). In the case of this clone: Antigen unknown.

Original processing notes: Construction of a distant-metastasis classifier for papillary thyroid cancer relied on CDR3 differences across clinicopathological groups. TCRdb called clones again from the PCR reads with MiXCR. The V and J calls follow TCRdb's processing rather than the paper's. The sample records about 93,000 clones, 10% to 15% being singletons. This TCR was sampled from a female donor with papillary thyroid cancer or a benign thyroid nodule (not recorded which). Some clones in this sample may be carry-over from other donors' samples. This sequence joins TRBV20-1 and TRBJ2-7; D is perhaps TRBD1 or TRBD2 (5 bases each). Sequencing used blood. This chain's CDR3 is CSAHTGTPYEQYF. DNA for the CDR3: TGCAGTGCTCATACCGGGACCCCCTACGAGCAGTACTTC.